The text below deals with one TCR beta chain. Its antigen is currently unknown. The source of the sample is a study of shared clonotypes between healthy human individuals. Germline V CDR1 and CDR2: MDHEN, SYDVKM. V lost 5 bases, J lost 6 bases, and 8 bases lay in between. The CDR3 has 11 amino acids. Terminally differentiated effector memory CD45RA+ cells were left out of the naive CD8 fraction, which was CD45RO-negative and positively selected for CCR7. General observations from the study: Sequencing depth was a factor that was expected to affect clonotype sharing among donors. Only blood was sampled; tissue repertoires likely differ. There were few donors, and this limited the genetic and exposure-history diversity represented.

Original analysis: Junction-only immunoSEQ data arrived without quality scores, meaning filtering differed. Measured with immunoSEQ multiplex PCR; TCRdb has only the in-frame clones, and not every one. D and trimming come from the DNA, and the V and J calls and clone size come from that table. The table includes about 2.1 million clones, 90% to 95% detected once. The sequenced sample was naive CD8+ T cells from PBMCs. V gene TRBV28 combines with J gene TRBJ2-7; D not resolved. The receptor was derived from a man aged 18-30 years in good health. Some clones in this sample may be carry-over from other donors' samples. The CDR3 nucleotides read TGTGCCAGCAGTGCTCCAGGCGAGCAGTACTTC. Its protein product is CASSAPGEQYF.